These 9 T cell receptor beta chains were sequenced from one sample in a study of blood T cell repertoires in COVID-19. Measured with immunoSEQ multiplex PCR; TCRdb has only the in-frame clones, and not every one. The repertoire has about 350,000 clones, 89% of them found once; the top ten carry 3% to 4.5%. The sample consisted of peripheral blood. The receptors derive from a woman in her sixties with COVID-19, enrolled during active disease.

The rearrangement links TRBV7-2 to TRBJ1-2; tentatively, D is TRBD1 (5 bases). This CDR3 spans 12 amino acids. CDR1 and CDR2 from the germline V gene are SGHTA and FQGNSA. The V and J ends lost 4 bases and 3 bases respectively, with 6 bases between them. CDR3 coding DNA: TGTGCCAGCAGCTCGACAGACTATGGCTACACCTTC. It encodes CASSSTDYGYTF.

The J gene is TRBJ1-2, the V gene TRBV2; a possible D gene is TRBD1 (5 bases). V lost 6 bases to trimming and J lost 3 bases, with 14 bases between them. The V gene's germline CDR1 is SNHLY and CDR2 FYNNEI. This CDR3 has 14 amino acids. Here the CDR3 reads CASSWQGRDYGYTF. As DNA, the CDR3 is TGTGCCAGCAGCTGGCAGGGTAGGGACTATGGCTACACCTTC.

CDR3 DNA: TGCGCCAGCAGCTTGGCAGGGGCATTCACTGAAGCTTTCTTT. Translating gives CASSLAGAFTEAFF. V is TRBV5-1 and J is TRBJ1-1; weak D call: TRBD1 (6 bases). Germline values: CDR1 SGHRS, CDR2 YFSETQ. The CDR3 is made up of 14 amino acids. V lost 0 bases and J 4 bases, leaving 10 bases between the germline ends. Complete variable domain (other parts from reference TRBV5-1 and TRBJ1-1): KAGVTQTPRYLIKTRGQQVTLSCSPISGHRSVSWYQQTPGQGLQFLFEYFSETQRNKGNFPGRFSGRQFSNSRSEMNVSTLELGDSALYLCASSLAGAFTEAFFGQGTRLTVV.

The genes are TRBV11-3 and TRBJ1-6; no clear D gene. V lost 6 bases and J lost 8, with 17 bases in between. Germline CDR1 and CDR2: SGHNT and YENEEA. CDR3 length: 15 residues. CDR3 residues: CASSVQGPEDSPLHF. The CDR3, as DNA: TGTGCCAGCAGTGTCCAAGGCCCGGAGGATTCACCCCTCCACTTT.

The J gene is TRBJ1-1, the V gene TRBV4-1; D ambiguous. V was trimmed by 4 bases and J by 4 bases, leaving 19 bases between them. The CDR3 totals 16 residues. Germline values: CDR1 MGHRA, CDR2 YSYEKL. The CDR3 nucleotides read TGCGCCAGCAGCCGCATCTCGCGGGAGGAGGGCACTGAAGCTTTCTTT. Its protein product is CASSRISREEGTEAFF.

The gene calls are TRBV4-1 and TRBJ2-2; D is unresolved. The CDR3 is made up of 15 amino acids. Germline CDR1 reads MGHRA; CDR2 reads YSYEKL. V lost 7 bases to trimming and J lost 6 bases, with 18 bases between them. For the CDR3, the DNA is TGCGCCAGCAACCGGCAGCTACAAGGAGCCGGGGAGCTGTTTTTT. Its protein is CASNRQLQGAGELFF.

The rearrangement uses TRBV2 and TRBJ2-5, with TRBD1 as a possible D gene (6 bases). The CDR3 totals 16 residues. Germline V gives CDR1 SNHLY, CDR2 FYNNEI. Trimming stripped 4 bases from V and 11 bases from J, with 26 bases between. The CDR3 coding sequence is TGTGCCAGCAGTGTTCGCCCCCGAGCATTTTGGACAGATCAGTACTTC. Amino acid sequence: CASSVRPRAFWTDQYF. The full variable domain, with the rest looked up from reference TRBV2 and TRBJ2-5, is EPEVTQTPSHQVTQMGQEVILRCVPISNHLYFYWYRQILGQKVEFLVSFYNNEISEKSEIFDDQFSVERPDGSNFTLKIRSTKLEDSAMYFCASSVRPRAFWTDQYFGPGTRLLVL.

The chain combines TRBV11-1 with TRBJ1-2, with 7 bases identical to TRBD1. The length of the CDR3 is 15 residues. V was pared by 6 bases and J by 2 bases, with 9 bases of the junction left unmatched. From germline, CDR1 is SGHAT and CDR2 FQDESV (reference sequence). The CDR3: CASRNRGGGNYGYTF. The CDR3 DNA is TGTGCCAGCAGAAACAGGGGTGGAGGCAACTATGGCTACACCTTC.

This chain connects TRBV7-2 to TRBJ2-3; perhaps TRBD1 as D (6 bases). The CDR3 extends over 16 amino acids. V shed 5 bases and J shed 2 bases, with 17 bases lying between them. The germline V gene has CDR1 SGHTA and CDR2 FQGNSA. The CDR3 reads CASSPGHGSVTDTQYF. CDR3 coding DNA: TGTGCCAGCAGCCCGGGACACGGTTCCGTCACAGATACGCAGTATTTT.